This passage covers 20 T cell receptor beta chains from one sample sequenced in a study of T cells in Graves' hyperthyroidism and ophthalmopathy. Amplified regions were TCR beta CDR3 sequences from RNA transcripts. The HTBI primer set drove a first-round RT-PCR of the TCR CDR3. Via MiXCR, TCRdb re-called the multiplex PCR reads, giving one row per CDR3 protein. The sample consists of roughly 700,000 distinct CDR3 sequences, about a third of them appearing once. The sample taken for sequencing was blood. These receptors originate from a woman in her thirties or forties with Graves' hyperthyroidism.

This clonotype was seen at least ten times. DNA of the CDR3: TGTGCCAGCAGTCGGGACAGGGAAAACACCATATATTTT. Encoded protein: CASSRDRENTIYF. The genes are TRBV7-3 and TRBJ1-3; TRBD1 matches at 9 bases. J gave up 6 bases and V 6 bases, and 3 bases lay outside the gene matches. This CDR3 has 13 residues. The V gene's germline CDR1 is SGHTA and CDR2 FQGTGA.

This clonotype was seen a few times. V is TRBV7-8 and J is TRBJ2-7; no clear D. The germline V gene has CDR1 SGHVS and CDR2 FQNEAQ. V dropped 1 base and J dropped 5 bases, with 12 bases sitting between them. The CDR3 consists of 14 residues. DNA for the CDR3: TGTGCCAGCAGCTTAGGACCGGTGGCTCACGAGCAGTACTTC. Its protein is CASSLGPVAHEQYF.

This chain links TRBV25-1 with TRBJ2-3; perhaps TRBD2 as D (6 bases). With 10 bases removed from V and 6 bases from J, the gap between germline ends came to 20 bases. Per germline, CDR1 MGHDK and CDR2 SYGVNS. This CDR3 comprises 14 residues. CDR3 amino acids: CATRPGLMWDTQYF. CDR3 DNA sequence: TGTGCCACCCGACCGGGACTTATGTGGGATACGCAGTATTTT.

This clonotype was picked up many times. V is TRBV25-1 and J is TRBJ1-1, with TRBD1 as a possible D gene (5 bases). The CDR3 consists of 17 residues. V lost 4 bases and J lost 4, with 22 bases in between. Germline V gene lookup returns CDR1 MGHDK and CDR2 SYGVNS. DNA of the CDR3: TGTGCCAGCAGTGGCAGGGTTCATGAGGGTGTGGGCACTGAAGCTTTCTTT. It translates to CASSGRVHEGVGTEAFF.

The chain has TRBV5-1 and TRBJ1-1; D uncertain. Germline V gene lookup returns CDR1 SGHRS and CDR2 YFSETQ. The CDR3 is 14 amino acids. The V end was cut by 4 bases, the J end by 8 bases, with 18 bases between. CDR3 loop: CASSPDRLYAEAFF. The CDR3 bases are TGCGCCAGCAGCCCGGACCGGCTCTACGCCGAAGCTTTCTTT.

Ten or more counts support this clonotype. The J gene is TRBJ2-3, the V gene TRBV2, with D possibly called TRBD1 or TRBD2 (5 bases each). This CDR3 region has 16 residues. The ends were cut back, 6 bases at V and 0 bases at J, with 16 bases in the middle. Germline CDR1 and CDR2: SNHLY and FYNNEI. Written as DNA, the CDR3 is TGTGCCAGCAGCCACAGTCGGGGCGGTAGCACAGATACGCAGTATTTT. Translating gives CASSHSRGGSTDTQYF.

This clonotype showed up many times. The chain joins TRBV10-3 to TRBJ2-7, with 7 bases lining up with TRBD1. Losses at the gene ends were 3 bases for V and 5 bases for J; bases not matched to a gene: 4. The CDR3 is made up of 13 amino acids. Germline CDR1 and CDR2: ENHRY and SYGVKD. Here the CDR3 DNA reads TGTGCCATCAGTGACATTGGGACAGACGAGCAGTACTTC. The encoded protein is CAISDIGTDEQYF.

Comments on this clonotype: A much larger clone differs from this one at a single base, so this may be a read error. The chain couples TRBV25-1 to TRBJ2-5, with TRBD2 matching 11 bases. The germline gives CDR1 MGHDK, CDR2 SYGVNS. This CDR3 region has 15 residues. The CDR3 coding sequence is TGTGCCCGCAGCAAGGGACTAGCGGATCAAGAGACCCAGTACTTC. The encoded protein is CARSKGLADQETQYF. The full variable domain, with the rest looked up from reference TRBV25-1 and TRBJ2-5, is EADIYQTPRYLVIGTGKKITLECSQTMGHDKMYWYQQDPGMELHLIHYSYGVNSTEKGDLSSESTVSRIRTEHFPLTLESARPSHTSQYLCARSKGLADQETQYFGPGTRLLVL.

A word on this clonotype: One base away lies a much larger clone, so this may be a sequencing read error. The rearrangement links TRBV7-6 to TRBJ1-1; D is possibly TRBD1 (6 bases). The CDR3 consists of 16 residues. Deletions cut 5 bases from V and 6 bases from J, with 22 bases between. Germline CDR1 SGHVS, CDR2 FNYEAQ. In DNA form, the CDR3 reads TGTGCCAGCAGCGGTCGTCAGGGGCTTGTAGGCGCTGAAGCTTTCTTT. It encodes CASSGRQGLVGAEAFF.

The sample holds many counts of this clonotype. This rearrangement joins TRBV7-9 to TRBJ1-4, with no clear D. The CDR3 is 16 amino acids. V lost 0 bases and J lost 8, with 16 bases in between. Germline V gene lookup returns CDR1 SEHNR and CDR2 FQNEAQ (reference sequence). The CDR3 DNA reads TGTGCCAGCAGCTTAGCGACGGGGAGCGGGAAGGAAAAACTGTTTTTT. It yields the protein CASSLATGSGKEKLFF.

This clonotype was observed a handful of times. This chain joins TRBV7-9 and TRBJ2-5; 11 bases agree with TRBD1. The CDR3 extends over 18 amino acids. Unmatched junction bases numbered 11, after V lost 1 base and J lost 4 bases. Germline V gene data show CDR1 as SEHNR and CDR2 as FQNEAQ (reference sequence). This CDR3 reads CASSLGWTGGVNGETQYF. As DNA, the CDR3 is TGTGCCAGCAGCTTAGGATGGACAGGGGGCGTTAATGGAGAGACCCAGTACTTC.

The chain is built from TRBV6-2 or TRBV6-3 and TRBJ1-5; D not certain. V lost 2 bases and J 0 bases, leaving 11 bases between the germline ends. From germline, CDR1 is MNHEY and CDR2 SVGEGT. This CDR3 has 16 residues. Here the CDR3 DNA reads TGTGCCAGCAGTTACCCGACTTACAATAGCAATCAGCCCCAGCATTTT. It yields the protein CASSYPTYNSNQPQHF.

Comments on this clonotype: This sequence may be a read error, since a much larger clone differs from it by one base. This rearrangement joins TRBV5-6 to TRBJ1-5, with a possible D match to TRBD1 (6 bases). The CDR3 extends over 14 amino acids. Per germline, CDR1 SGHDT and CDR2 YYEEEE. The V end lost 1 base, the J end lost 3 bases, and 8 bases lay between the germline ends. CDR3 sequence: CASSLRGHNQPQHF. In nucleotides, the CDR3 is TGTGCCAGCAGCTTGAGGGGACACAATCAGCCCCAGCATTTT.

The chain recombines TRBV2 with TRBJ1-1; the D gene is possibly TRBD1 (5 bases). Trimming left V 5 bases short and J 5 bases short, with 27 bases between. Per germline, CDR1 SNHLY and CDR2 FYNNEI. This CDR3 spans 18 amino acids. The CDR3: CASSYSTGGYYPGTEAFF. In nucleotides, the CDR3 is TGTGCCAGCAGTTACTCCACAGGCGGGTATTATCCAGGTACTGAAGCTTTCTTT.

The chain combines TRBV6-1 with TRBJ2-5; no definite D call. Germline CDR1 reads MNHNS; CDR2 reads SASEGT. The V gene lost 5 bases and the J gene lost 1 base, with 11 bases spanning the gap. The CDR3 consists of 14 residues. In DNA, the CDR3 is TGTGCCAGCAGTTACTACGACTCCCAAGAGACCCAGTACTTC. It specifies CASSYYDSQETQYF.

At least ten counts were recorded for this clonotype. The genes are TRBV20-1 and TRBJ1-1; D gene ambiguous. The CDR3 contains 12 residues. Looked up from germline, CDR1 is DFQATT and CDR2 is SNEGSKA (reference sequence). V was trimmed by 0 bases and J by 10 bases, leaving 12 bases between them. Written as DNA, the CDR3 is TGCAGTGCTAGAGAGGGTCACGGATCAGCTTTCTTT. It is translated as CSAREGHGSAFF.

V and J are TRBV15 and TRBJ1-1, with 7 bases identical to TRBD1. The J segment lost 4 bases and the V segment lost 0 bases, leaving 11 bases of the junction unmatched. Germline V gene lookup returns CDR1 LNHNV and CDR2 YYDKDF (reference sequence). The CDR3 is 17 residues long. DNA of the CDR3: TGTGCCACCAGCAGAGATCTTTTCAAGGGACAGAGCACTGAAGCTTTCTTT. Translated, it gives CATSRDLFKGQSTEAFF.

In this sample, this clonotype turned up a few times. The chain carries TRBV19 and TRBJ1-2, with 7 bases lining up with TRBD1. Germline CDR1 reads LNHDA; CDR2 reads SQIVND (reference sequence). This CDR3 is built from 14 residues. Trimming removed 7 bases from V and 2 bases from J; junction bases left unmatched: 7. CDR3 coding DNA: TGTGCCAGTACCCTACAGACAGGGAACTATGGCTACACCTTC. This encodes CASTLQTGNYGYTF.

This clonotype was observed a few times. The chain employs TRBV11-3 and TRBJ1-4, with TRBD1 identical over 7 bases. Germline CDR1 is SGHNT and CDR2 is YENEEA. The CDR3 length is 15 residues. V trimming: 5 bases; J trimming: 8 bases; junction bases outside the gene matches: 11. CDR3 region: CASSRAGGSVEKLFF. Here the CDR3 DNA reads TGTGCCAGCAGCCGAGCAGGGGGTAGCGTCGAAAAACTGTTTTTT.

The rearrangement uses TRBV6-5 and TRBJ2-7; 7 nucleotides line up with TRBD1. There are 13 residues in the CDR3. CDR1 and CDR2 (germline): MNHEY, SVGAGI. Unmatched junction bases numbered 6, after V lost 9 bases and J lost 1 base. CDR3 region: CASQGGSSYEQYF. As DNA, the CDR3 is TGTGCCAGTCAAGGGGGCTCATCCTACGAGCAGTACTTC.